This record covers a single T cell receptor beta chain. The entry originates in a study of blood T cell repertoires in COVID-19. The repertoire was sequenced with immunoSEQ multiplex PCR; TCRdb's copy has only in-frame clones and lacks some. This sample carries about 130,000 clones, around 86% of them seen once, and the ten largest clones take under 8%. Germline values: CDR1 MNHEY, CDR2 SVGEGT. This CDR3 comprises 15 residues. V lost 6 bases to trimming and J lost 3 bases; unmatched junction nucleotides: 5. The clonotype originates from a man at least 80 years old with active or convalescent COVID-19. The genes are TRBV6-2 or TRBV6-3 and TRBJ2-2, with 9 bases lining up with TRBD1. Specimen: peripheral blood. The CDR3 reads CASSFDRGDTGELFF. In nucleotides, the CDR3 is TGTGCCAGCAGCTTTGACAGGGGGGACACCGGGGAGCTGTTTTTT.